A single T cell receptor beta chain is shown here with its context. The sample contains more than one DNA sequence encoding this CDR3. CDR1 KGHSH and CDR2 LQKENI come from the germline V gene. V lost 3 bases to trimming and J lost 0 bases, with 9 bases between them. The CDR3 runs 15 residues. The sample originates from a study of blood T cell repertoires in COVID-19. Background on the study: Nucleic acid was either cDNA or gDNA, and it came from T cells, B-cell-depleted T cells, or PBMCs.

Per the original methods: Using reference gene primer amplification, nucleated cell counts were estimated. Sequencing was performed with immunoSEQ multiplex PCR; in TCRdb, only in-frame clones are kept and a portion is missing. From that table come the V and J calls and clone size; the DNA was used to work out D and trimming. The table shows 100,000 to 150,000 clones, with roughly 87% occurring only once. The chain combines TRBV18 with TRBJ1-3; no clear D. The sequenced material came from peripheral blood. This sequence was found in a man at least 80 years old with active or convalescent COVID-19. Written as DNA, the CDR3 is TGTGCCAGCTCACCGAGGGATAGCTCTGGAAACACCATATATTTT. Residues: CASSPRDSSGNTIYF.